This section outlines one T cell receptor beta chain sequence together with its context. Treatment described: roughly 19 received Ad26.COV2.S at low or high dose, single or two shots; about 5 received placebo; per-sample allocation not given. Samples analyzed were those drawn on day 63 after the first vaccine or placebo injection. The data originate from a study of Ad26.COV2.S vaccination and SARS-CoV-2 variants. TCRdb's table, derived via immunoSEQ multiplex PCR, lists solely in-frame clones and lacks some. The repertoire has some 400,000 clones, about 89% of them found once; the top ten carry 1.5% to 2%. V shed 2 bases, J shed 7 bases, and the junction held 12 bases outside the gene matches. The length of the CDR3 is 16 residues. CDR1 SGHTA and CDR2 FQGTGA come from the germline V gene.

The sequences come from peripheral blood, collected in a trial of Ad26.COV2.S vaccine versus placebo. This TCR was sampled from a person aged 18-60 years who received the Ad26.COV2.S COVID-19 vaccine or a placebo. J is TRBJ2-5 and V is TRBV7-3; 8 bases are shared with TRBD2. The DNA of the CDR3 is TGTGCCAGCAGCTTACAACCCAGCGGGAGTTTCACGACCCAGTACTTC. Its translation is CASSLQPSGSFTTQYF. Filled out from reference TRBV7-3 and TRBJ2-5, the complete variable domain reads GAGVSQTPSNKVTEKGKYVELRCDPISGHTALYWYRQSLGQGPEFLIYFQGTGAADDSGLPNDRFFAVRPEGSVSTLKIQRTERGDSAVYLCASSLQPSGSFTTQYFGPGTRLLVL.